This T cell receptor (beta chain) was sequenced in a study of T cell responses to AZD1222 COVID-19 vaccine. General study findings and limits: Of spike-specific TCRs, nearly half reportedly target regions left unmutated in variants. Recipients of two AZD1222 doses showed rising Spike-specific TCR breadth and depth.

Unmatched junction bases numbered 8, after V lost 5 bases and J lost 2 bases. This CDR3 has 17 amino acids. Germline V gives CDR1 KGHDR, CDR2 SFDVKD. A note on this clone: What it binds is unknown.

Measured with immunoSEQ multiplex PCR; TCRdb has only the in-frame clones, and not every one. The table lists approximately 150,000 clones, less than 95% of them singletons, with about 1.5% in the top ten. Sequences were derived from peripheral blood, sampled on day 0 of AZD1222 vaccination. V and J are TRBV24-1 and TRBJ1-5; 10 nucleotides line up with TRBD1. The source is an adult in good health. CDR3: CATSAGTGEDGNQPQHF. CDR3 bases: TGTGCCACCAGTGCCGGGACAGGGGAGGATGGCAATCAGCCCCAGCATTTT.